Listed here are 20 T cell receptor beta chains from one sample, sequenced in a study of shared clonotypes between healthy human individuals (dated by TCRdb to 2018 to 2020). The library relied on the immunoSEQ multiplex PCR assay. TCRdb took over this immuneACCESS table, retaining in-frame rearrangements with V and J assigned. Such tables are incomplete; in checked studies, under half of the missing clones stem from an unresolved V gene, and the remainder is unexplained. For this sample the table gives some 1.5 million clones, of which nearly 99% were detected only once. The ten most abundant clones make up roughly 0.45% of the sample. The specimen was naive CD4+ T cells sorted from blood. Explained via the paper, the cell subset or site label denotes: CD45RA+ positively selected. The source is a man younger than 45 in good health.

The chain joins TRBV10-3 to TRBJ2-7; 13 nucleotides line up with TRBD2. The CDR3 totals 17 residues. With 6 bases clipped from V and 3 bases from J, the junction kept 11 bases outside the gene matches. Germline loops: CDR1 ENHRY, CDR2 SYGVKD. Written as DNA, the CDR3 is TGTGCCATCAGATGGGGGACTAGCGGGGAGGGGAGCTACGAGCAGTACTTC. This gives the protein CAIRWGTSGEGSYEQYF.

On this clone: Distinct nucleotide sequences in the sample also encode this CDR3. V and J are TRBV28 and TRBJ2-2; D is possibly TRBD1 or TRBD2 (5 bases each). The germline V gene has CDR1 MDHEN and CDR2 SYDVKM. The germline V and J ends were trimmed by 1 base and 6 bases, with 6 bases remaining between them. The CDR3 sequence is 13 residues long. CDR3 region: CASSLLGPGELFF. The CDR3 nucleotides read TGTGCCAGCAGTTTATTGGGACCCGGGGAGCTGTTTTTT.

The chain has TRBV19 and TRBJ2-5; D possibly corresponds to TRBD1 (6 bases). Germline CDR1 and CDR2: LNHDA and SQIVND (reference sequence). The V gene lost 4 bases and the J gene lost 5 bases, with 14 bases spanning the gap. The CDR3 has 14 residues. This CDR3 is CASSTYRAGETQYF. The CDR3 DNA follows: TGTGCCAGTAGTACCTACAGGGCCGGGGAGACCCAGTACTTC. Full variable domain (missing parts from reference TRBV19 and TRBJ2-5): DGGITQSPKYLFRKEGQNVTLSCEQNLNHDAMYWYRQDPGQGLRLIYYSQIVNDFQKGDIAEGYSVSREKKESFPLTVTSAQKNPTAFYLCASSTYRAGETQYFGPGTRLLVL.

The chain is built from TRBV7-8 and TRBJ2-3, with TRBD1 matching 10 bases. The CDR3 is made up of 15 amino acids. V shed 3 bases, J shed 3 bases, and the junction held 3 bases outside the gene matches. Per the germline V gene, CDR1 is SGHVS and CDR2 is FQNEAQ. Here the CDR3 reads CASSFGTGETDTQYF. In nucleotides, the CDR3 is TGTGCCAGCAGCTTTGGGACAGGGGAAACAGATACGCAGTATTTT.

This sequence joins TRBV5-1 and TRBJ2-5; weak D call: TRBD1 (6 bases). The CDR3 is 15 residues long. CDR1 is SGHRS and CDR2 is YFSETQ in the germline V gene. V was pared by 2 bases and J by 3 bases, with 14 bases between. The CDR3 loop reads CASSLNGAGEETQYF. The CDR3 nucleotides read TGCGCCAGCAGCTTAAATGGGGCAGGGGAAGAGACCCAGTACTTC. The full variable domain, with the rest looked up from reference TRBV5-1 and TRBJ2-5, is KAGVTQTPRYLIKTRGQQVTLSCSPISGHRSVSWYQQTPGQGLQFLFEYFSETQRNKGNFPGRFSGRQFSNSRSEMNVSTLELGDSALYLCASSLNGAGEETQYFGPGTRLLVL.

This chain connects TRBV27 to TRBJ2-7, with D uncertain. This CDR3 is built from 16 residues. In germline, CDR1 is MNHEY, CDR2 SMNVEV (reference sequence). Deletions cut 2 bases from V and 3 bases from J, with 17 bases between. The CDR3: CASSLVSVPALYEQYF. In nucleotides, the CDR3 is TGTGCCAGCAGTTTAGTCTCCGTCCCAGCTCTCTACGAGCAGTACTTC.

The rearrangement joins TRBV15 to TRBJ2-5; D unresolved. Trimming took off 0 bases at V and 5 bases at J, with 7 bases between the two ends. This CDR3 contains 13 residues. Germline CDR1 LNHNV, CDR2 YYDKDF (reference sequence). In nucleotides, the CDR3 is TGTGCCACCAGCAGAGACGTGGGGGAGACCCAGTACTTC. Amino acid sequence: CATSRDVGETQYF. Full variable domain (missing parts from reference TRBV15 and TRBJ2-5): DAMVIQNPRYQVTQFGKPVTLSCSQTLNHNVMYWYQQKSSQAPKLLFHYYDKDFNNEADTPDNFQSRRPNTSFCFLDIRSPGLGDTAMYLCATSRDVGETQYFGPGTRLLVL.

The rearrangement joins TRBV28 to TRBJ2-6, with a weak D call TRBD1 (5 bases). Trimming removed 5 bases at V and 0 bases at J, with 5 bases between. This CDR3 has 14 amino acids. CDR1 and CDR2 (germline): MDHEN, SYDVKM. CDR3 protein: CASSTGSGANVLTF. The CDR3 coding sequence is TGTGCCAGCAGTACAGGCTCTGGGGCCAACGTCCTGACTTTC.

This chain connects TRBV7-9 to TRBJ1-3; D remains unclear. In germline, CDR1 is SEHNR, CDR2 FQNEAQ (reference sequence). V was pared by 0 bases and J by 1 base, with 7 bases between. The CDR3 runs 15 residues. CDR3 bases: TGTGCCAGCAGCTTAGCCCGGGAATCTGGAAACACCATATATTTT. It yields the protein CASSLARESGNTIYF.

The rearrangement links TRBV5-1 to TRBJ2-5; D is perhaps TRBD1 (6 bases). Trimming left V 4 bases short and J 1 base short, with 14 bases between. The CDR3 length is 15 residues. In germline, CDR1 is SGHRS, CDR2 YFSETQ. The DNA of the CDR3 is TGCGCCAGCAGCACGTCCGGGACATTCCAAGAGACCCAGTACTTC. Encoded protein: CASSTSGTFQETQYF.

The genes are TRBV6-6 and TRBJ1-2; D gene unclear. V lost 5 bases, J lost 0 bases, and 13 bases lay in between. Germline CDR1 and CDR2: MNHNY and SVGAGI (reference sequence). The CDR3 covers 15 residues. The CDR3 region has the DNA TGTGCCAGCAGTAACACAGCTCTTGCTAACTATGGCTACACCTTC. Translating gives CASSNTALANYGYTF.

To note about this clone: Other DNA sequences from this sample encode an identical CDR3 as well. The chain carries TRBV5-1 and TRBJ2-1, with TRBD2 identical over 11 bases. V trimming: 0 bases; J trimming: 1 base; junction bases outside the gene matches: 0. CDR1 and CDR2 from the germline V gene are SGHRS and YFSETQ. The CDR3 loop spans 16 amino acids. The CDR3 here is CASSLGLAGSYNEQFF. The DNA of the CDR3 is TGCGCCAGCAGCTTGGGACTAGCGGGGTCCTACAATGAGCAGTTCTTC. The full variable domain, completed using reference TRBV5-1 and TRBJ2-1, is KAGVTQTPRYLIKTRGQQVTLSCSPISGHRSVSWYQQTPGQGLQFLFEYFSETQRNKGNFPGRFSGRQFSNSRSEMNVSTLELGDSALYLCASSLGLAGSYNEQFFGPGTRLTVL.

The rearrangement joins TRBV5-5 to TRBJ2-5, with a possible D match to TRBD1 (6 bases). Germline CDR1 reads SGHKS; CDR2 reads YYEKEE (reference sequence). The V and J ends lost 10 bases and 1 base respectively, with 20 bases between them. This CDR3 has 15 amino acids. As DNA, the CDR3 is TGTGCCGGAAATAGGGGGTCGAGCGCCCAAGAGACCCAGTACTTC. Encoded protein: CAGNRGSSAQETQYF.

The chain links TRBV28 to TRBJ2-5; D uncertain. The V end was cut by 3 bases, the J end by 2 bases, with 10 bases between. Germline loops: CDR1 MDHEN, CDR2 SYDVKM. The CDR3 is 14 residues long. The CDR3 region has the DNA TGTGCCAGCAGTTTCGCAGGTAGACAAGAGACCCAGTACTTC. Residues: CASSFAGRQETQYF.

The chain joins TRBV5-4 to TRBJ2-7; weak D call: TRBD2 (5 bases). V was pared by 2 bases and J by 4 bases, with 13 bases between. The CDR3 runs 14 residues. Germline loops: CDR1 SGHNT, CDR2 YYREEE (reference sequence). The CDR3 region has the DNA TGTGCCAGCAGCTTACTAGGAGGAGGTTACGAGCAGTACTTC. It specifies CASSLLGGGYEQYF.

This clone was seen just once. The chain has TRBV7-8 and TRBJ2-3; D gene uncertain. V was shortened by 3 bases and J by 2 bases, with 15 bases between the two germline ends. There are 16 residues in the CDR3. CDR1 is SGHVS, CDR2 FQNEAQ, per germline. The CDR3 protein is CASSFLSVGYTDTQYF. The CDR3 region has the DNA TGTGCCAGCAGCTTTTTGTCGGTCGGATACACAGATACGCAGTATTTT.

The chain is built from TRBV5-1 and TRBJ2-3; D is uncertain. Germline CDR1 and CDR2: SGHRS and YFSETQ. The V end lost 1 base, the J end lost 2 bases, and 8 bases lay between the germline ends. The CDR3 sequence is 14 residues long. The CDR3 spells CASSLTADTDTQYF. CDR3 sequence (DNA): TGCGCCAGCAGCTTGACGGCAGACACAGATACGCAGTATTTT.

The chain couples TRBV6-5 to TRBJ2-2, with 9 bases that match TRBD1. The CDR3 runs 14 residues. CDR1 is MNHEY, CDR2 SVGAGI, per germline. With 6 bases clipped from V and 5 bases from J, the junction kept 4 bases outside the gene matches. CDR3 amino acids: CASRGTGRTGELFF. In DNA, the CDR3 is TGTGCCAGCAGGGGGACAGGGAGGACCGGGGAGCTGTTTTTT.

The chain joins TRBV9 to TRBJ1-4; TRBD1 is a possible D gene (6 bases). The CDR3 sequence is 15 residues long. Trimming shortened V by 0 bases and J by 8 bases, and 14 bases separated the two germline ends. Per germline, CDR1 SGDLS and CDR2 YYNGEE. CDR3 nucleotide sequence: TGTGCCAGCAGCGTAGTGGGGGGCGCGGAGGAAAAACTGTTTTTT. Amino acid sequence: CASSVVGGAEEKLFF.

The gene calls are TRBV7-2 and TRBJ1-5; D may be TRBD1 (5 bases). Germline V gene data show CDR1 as SGHTA and CDR2 as FQGNSA. This CDR3 region has 16 residues. The V and J ends lost 5 bases and 6 bases respectively, with 20 bases between them. The CDR3 protein is CASSAPRRGFGQPQHF. The CDR3 DNA is TGTGCCAGCAGCGCCCCCCGACGGGGGTTTGGTCAGCCCCAGCATTTT. The complete variable domain, with remaining parts taken from reference TRBV7-2 and TRBJ1-5, reads GAGVSQSPSNKVTEKGKDVELRCDPISGHTALYWYRQSLGQGLEFLIYFQGNSAPDKSGLPSDRFSAERTGGSVSTLTIQRTQQEDSAVYLCASSAPRRGFGQPQHFGDGTRLSIL.